The 26 T cell receptor beta chains listed next were all sequenced from one sample in a study of T cells after yellow fever vaccination. TCRdb re-analysed the 5' RACE reads in MiXCR, keeping a single row per CDR3 protein. Of about 630,000 distinct CDR3 sequences listed, about 12% are singletons. Sequenced material: PBMCs, taken on the day of the yellow fever booster vaccination. The source is a man aged 25-40 years who received the YFV17D yellow fever vaccine.

This clonotype has more than one count but fewer than ten. The rearrangement links TRBV7-9 to TRBJ2-3; 10 nucleotides line up with TRBD1. This CDR3 is 17 amino acids long. The V and J ends lost 4 bases and 4 bases, in that order; junction bases with no gene match: 11. Germline loops: CDR1 SEHNR, CDR2 FQNEAQ (reference sequence). This CDR3 reads CASSSYPGTGESDTQYF. The DNA for the CDR3 is TGTGCCAGCAGCTCCTATCCCGGGACAGGGGAATCAGATACGCAGTATTTT.

The rearrangement uses TRBV5-1 and TRBJ2-2; 9 bases line up with TRBD1. V gave up 3 bases and J gave up 3 bases; unmatched junction bases: 6. Germline V gives CDR1 SGHRS, CDR2 YFSETQ. The CDR3 sequence is 16 residues long. The CDR3 spells CASSSRQGGDTGELFF. CDR3 DNA sequence: TGCGCCAGCAGCTCACGACAGGGGGGCGACACCGGGGAGCTGTTTTTT.

This clonotype was found a few times. V and J are TRBV9 and TRBJ2-7, with a tentative D call TRBD1 (5 bases). The germline CDR1 and CDR2 sequences are SGDLS and YYNGEE. Deletions cut 3 bases from V and 3 bases from J, with 16 bases between. The CDR3 runs to 15 residues. CDR3 coding DNA: TGTGCCAGCAGCGCGAGCTCAGGGATGGTCTACGAGCAGTACTTC. As protein: CASSASSGMVYEQYF.

The chain carries TRBV19 and TRBJ2-2; the match to TRBD2 covers 16 bases. V shed 4 bases and J 6 bases; nucleotides not matched to a gene: 8. Germline V gives CDR1 LNHDA, CDR2 SQIVND (reference sequence). CDR3 length: 18 amino acids. The CDR3 bases are TGTGCCAGTAGTAGAGGGACTAGCGGGAGGGCCGGTGCCGGGGAGCTGTTTTTT. It translates to CASSRGTSGRAGAGELFF.

CDR3 DNA: TGTGCCAGTATCTCGGGACCCAGCCCATCCTACAATGAGCAGTTCTTC. It encodes CASISGPSPSYNEQFF. The chain joins TRBV19 to TRBJ2-1; D assignment may be TRBD1 or TRBD2 (5 bases each). The CDR3 consists of 16 residues. CDR1 is LNHDA, CDR2 SQIVND, per germline (reference sequence). V dropped 7 bases and J dropped 1 base, with 17 bases sitting between them. Full variable domain (outside the CDR3, taken from reference TRBV19 and TRBJ2-1): DGGITQSPKYLFRKEGQNVTLSCEQNLNHDAMYWYRQDPGQGLRLIYYSQIVNDFQKGDIAEGYSVSREKKESFPLTVTSAQKNPTAFYLCASISGPSPSYNEQFFGPGTRLTVL.

The J gene is TRBJ2-4, the V gene TRBV20-1, with 7 nucleotides matching TRBD2. V gave up 5 bases and J gave up 0 bases; unmatched junction bases: 7. Germline V gives CDR1 DFQATT, CDR2 SNEGSKA (reference sequence). The CDR3 extends over 15 amino acids. Here the CDR3 reads CSAPLADLAKNIQYF. CDR3 coding DNA: TGCAGTGCTCCTCTAGCGGACCTAGCCAAAAACATTCAGTACTTC.

This clonotype was recorded once. The rearrangement links TRBV11-2 to TRBJ2-2; 7 nucleotides match TRBD2. Germline CDR1 is SGHAT and CDR2 is FQNNGV. After removal of 3 bases from V and 5 bases from J, the junction contained 9 bases not matched to a gene. The CDR3 is made up of 16 amino acids. Written as DNA, the CDR3 is TGTGCCAGCAGCTTCTATACGGGAGGCGGGACCGGGGAGCTGTTTTTT. Translating it yields CASSFYTGGGTGELFF.

There are a few counts of this clonotype. The chain links TRBV20-1 to TRBJ2-7; D is unresolved. This CDR3 has 12 amino acids. With 2 bases removed from V and 4 bases from J, the gap between germline ends came to 9 bases. Germline V gene data show CDR1 as DFQATT and CDR2 as SNEGSKA (reference sequence). CDR3 amino acids: CSARLGLYEQYF. Written as DNA, the CDR3 is TGCAGTGCTAGATTAGGGTTGTACGAGCAGTACTTC.

The chain joins TRBV7-6 to TRBJ2-3; 7 positions match TRBD2. J was trimmed by 4 bases and V by 1 base; bases with no gene match: 8. The CDR3 extends over 16 amino acids. Germline V gene lookup returns CDR1 SGHVS and CDR2 FNYEAQ. This CDR3 reads CASSLEWREGPDTQYF. CDR3 DNA: TGTGCCAGCAGCTTAGAATGGAGGGAGGGGCCAGATACGCAGTATTTT.

The CDR3 sequence is CASSLPLSGTSNEQFF. The CDR3 nucleotides are TGTGCCAGCAGCTTACCTCTCTCAGGGACTAGCAATGAGCAGTTCTTC. The rearrangement joins TRBV7-2 to TRBJ2-1; TRBD2 aligns across 8 bases. There are 16 residues in the CDR3. V lost 2 bases to trimming and J lost 6 bases; unmatched junction nucleotides: 9. The V gene's germline CDR1 is SGHTA and CDR2 FQGNSA. The complete variable domain, with remaining parts taken from reference TRBV7-2 and TRBJ2-1, reads GAGVSQSPSNKVTEKGKDVELRCDPISGHTALYWYRQSLGQGLEFLIYFQGNSAPDKSGLPSDRFSAERTGGSVSTLTIQRTQQEDSAVYLCASSLPLSGTSNEQFFGPGTRLTVL.

The chain's CDR3 is CASSLEDRFTFSYNEQFF. CDR3 in DNA: TGCGCCAGCAGCTTGGAGGATAGATTCACCTTCTCCTACAATGAGCAGTTCTTC. This rearrangement joins TRBV5-1 to TRBJ2-1, with D unresolved. CDR3 length: 18 residues. The V gene lost 0 bases and the J gene lost 0 bases, with 16 bases spanning the gap. Germline-derived CDR1 and CDR2 are SGHRS and YFSETQ.

The V gene is TRBV6-5, the J gene TRBJ2-3; 12 nucleotides line up with TRBD2. The V gene's germline CDR1 is MNHEY and CDR2 SVGAGI. The CDR3 consists of 19 residues. Trimming took 0 bases from V and 5 from J; bases not matched to a gene: 12. This CDR3 reads CASSYSATSGSFELDTQYF. The CDR3, as DNA: TGTGCCAGCAGTTACTCGGCGACTAGCGGGAGTTTTGAGTTAGATACGCAGTATTTT.

The DNA for the CDR3 is TGTGCCAGCCTCAACGACGCTAACTATGGCTACACCTTC. It codes for CASLNDANYGYTF. This chain links TRBV2 with TRBJ1-2; D remains ambiguous. The CDR3 contains 13 residues. Germline-derived CDR1 and CDR2 are SNHLY and FYNNEI. Trimming shortened V by 8 bases and J by 0 bases, and 10 bases separated the two germline ends.

This clonotype appeared a few times. CDR3 DNA sequence: TGTGCCAGCAGCCAAAGTAGAAGGGACGGGGAGCTGTTTTTT. Translation gives CASSQSRRDGELFF. This chain joins TRBV2 and TRBJ2-2; D unclear. The V end was cut by 6 bases, the J end by 7 bases, with 15 bases between. The length of the CDR3 is 14 residues. Germline loops: CDR1 SNHLY, CDR2 FYNNEI.

A few counts support this clonotype. The J gene is TRBJ1-5, the V gene TRBV20-1; 8 positions match TRBD1. Germline loops: CDR1 DFQATT, CDR2 SNEGSKA (reference sequence). Losses at the gene ends were 3 bases for V and 6 bases for J; bases not matched to a gene: 7. The CDR3 runs 14 residues. This CDR3 reads CSARVTGGPQPQHF. The CDR3 DNA sequence: TGCAGTGCTAGGGTTACAGGGGGGCCTCAGCCCCAGCATTTT.

This clonotype occurred a few times. The V and J genes are TRBV21-1 and TRBJ2-3; TRBD2, as called in the table, went unchecked against the DNA. TRBV21-1 is termed a pseudogene. CDR3 size: 17 residues. CDR3 nucleotides: TGTGCCAGCAGCCCTCCCGGGACTAGCGGGAGTCTAGATACGCAGTATTTT. It is translated as CASSPPGTSGSLDTQYF.

This clonotype appeared a few times. J is TRBJ2-1 and V is TRBV29-1; D is ambiguous. Germline V gene sequence: CDR1 SQVTM, CDR2 ANQGSEA. The CDR3 has 11 residues. The ends were cut back, 0 bases at V and 12 bases at J, with 9 bases in the middle. Here the CDR3 reads CSVEDRRTQFF. CDR3 bases: TGCAGCGTTGAAGATCGCAGGACGCAGTTCTTC.

This clonotype was recorded many times. J is TRBJ2-7 and V is TRBV7-9; the match to TRBD1 covers 8 bases. CDR1 is SEHNR and CDR2 is FQNEAQ in the germline V gene (reference sequence). The CDR3 is made up of 14 amino acids. The J segment lost 4 bases and the V segment lost 11 bases, leaving 13 bases of the junction unmatched. The chain's CDR3 is CAVPRGPIPYEQYF. The CDR3 DNA is TGTGCCGTACCCAGGGGGCCCATCCCGTACGAGCAGTACTTC.

This clonotype was counted between two and nine times. The V gene is TRBV20-1, the J gene TRBJ2-7, with D unresolved. CDR1 is DFQATT and CDR2 is SNEGSKA in the germline V gene (reference sequence). This CDR3 is built from 13 residues. V dropped 3 bases and J dropped 3 bases, with 12 bases sitting between them. CDR3 DNA sequence: TGCAGTGCTAGCCGAGGCGGATTCTACGAGCAGTACTTC. This codes for CSASRGGFYEQYF.

This chain uses TRBV5-1 with TRBJ2-3, with 7 bases matching TRBD1. V shed 0 bases and J 3 bases; nucleotides not matched to a gene: 7. The germline V gene has CDR1 SGHRS and CDR2 YFSETQ. This CDR3 region has 16 residues. DNA of the CDR3: TGCGCCAGCAGCTTGGTCGGGACAGCAACTACAGATACGCAGTATTTT. It translates to CASSLVGTATTDTQYF.

V and J are TRBV14 and TRBJ2-7; the D is unclear. Germline loops: CDR1 SGHDN, CDR2 FVKESK. The CDR3 runs to 14 residues. Deletions cut 0 bases from V and 2 bases from J, with 8 bases between. CDR3 sequence reads: CASSQDLRPYEQYF. CDR3 DNA sequence: TGTGCCAGCAGCCAAGATCTCCGACCCTACGAGCAGTACTTC.

This clonotype was observed a few times. The chain recombines TRBV19 with TRBJ2-4; D not resolved. CDR3 length: 16 residues. Germline lookup yields CDR1 LNHDA and CDR2 SQIVND (reference sequence). The V end was cut by 5 bases, the J end by 0 bases, with 14 bases between. The CDR3 bases are TGTGCCAGTAGTGCCGCGGCAGTTCTAGCCAAAAACATTCAGTACTTC. Encoded protein: CASSAAAVLAKNIQYF. Variable domain in full (rest from reference TRBV19 and TRBJ2-4): DGGITQSPKYLFRKEGQNVTLSCEQNLNHDAMYWYRQDPGQGLRLIYYSQIVNDFQKGDIAEGYSVSREKKESFPLTVTSAQKNPTAFYLCASSAAAVLAKNIQYFGAGTRLSVL.

This sequence joins TRBV6-1 and TRBJ2-7; 8 nucleotides align to TRBD1. This CDR3 is built from 13 residues. The V gene's germline CDR1 is MNHNS and CDR2 SASEGT. V was pared by 6 bases and J by 6 bases, with 7 bases of the junction left unmatched. For the CDR3, the DNA is TGTGCCAGCAGCCCGACAGGGGCCGGCGAGCAGTACTTC. As protein: CASSPTGAGEQYF.

The chain joins TRBV5-6 to TRBJ2-3; D is unresolved. The V and J ends lost 4 bases and 5 bases respectively, with 14 bases between them. This CDR3 comprises 14 residues. Germline V gives CDR1 SGHDT, CDR2 YYEEEE. CDR3 nucleotide sequence: TGTGCCAGCAGCCCCCTTCCCGATGGAGATACGCAGTATTTT. Translating gives CASSPLPDGDTQYF.

The chain couples TRBV24-1 to TRBJ1-1; D is unresolved. The V gene's germline CDR1 is KGHDR and CDR2 SFDVKD. The CDR3 is 14 amino acids. The germline V and J ends were trimmed by 4 bases and 1 base, with 9 bases remaining between them. CDR3 sequence reads: CATSDTSGNTEAFF. The CDR3 DNA is TGTGCCACCAGTGACACATCGGGGAACACTGAAGCTTTCTTT.

The chain recombines TRBV7-2 with TRBJ2-7, with D perhaps TRBD2 (6 bases). Trimming removed 1 base from V and 6 bases from J, with 10 bases in between. CDR1 is SGHTA, CDR2 FQGNSA, per germline. This CDR3 region has 13 residues. In DNA form, the CDR3 reads TGTGCCAGCAGCTTAGGGCTGGGGGGCGAGCAGTACTTC. Residues: CASSLGLGGEQYF.